The sequence of this T cell receptor beta chain was determined in a study of prognosis after radiotherapy for stage I lung cancer. Researchers used two-round multiplex PCR to amplify TCR beta CDR3 starting from genomic DNA. Primers were specific to each TRBV and TRBJ gene in first-round PCR. In TCRdb, the multiplex PCR reads were re-called with MiXCR into one record per CDR3 protein. In the table there are about 22,000 distinct CDR3 sequences, roughly 45% of which are singletons. After removal of 4 bases from V and 5 bases from J, the junction contained 6 bases not matched to a gene. The V gene's germline CDR1 is SGHRS and CDR2 YFSETQ. This CDR3 is built from 15 residues. In its sample, this clonotype was seen many times. Investigators drew approximately 6.1 milliliters of peripheral blood at each of two time points.

The source material was PBMCs, sampled before or after stereotactic body radiation therapy (not recorded which). This clonotype originated in a donor aged 50 or older with non-small cell lung cancer. The chain is built from TRBV5-1 and TRBJ2-1; TRBD1 aligns across 10 bases. Here the CDR3 DNA reads TGCGCCAGCAGCGCCGGGACAGGGGAGGACAATGAGCAGTTCTTC. This codes for CASSAGTGEDNEQFF.